A single sample gave rise to the 4 T cell receptor beta chains below, sequenced in a study of T cells in Graves' hyperthyroidism and ophthalmopathy. The TCR beta CDR3 regions underwent amplification using RNA transcripts as the source. An initial round of RT-PCR targeting the TCR CDR3 relied on the HTBI primer set. One entry per CDR3 protein, called by TCRdb with MiXCR from the multiplex PCR reads. This sample has under 350,000 distinct CDR3 sequences; 10% to 15% occur once, and the top ten carry roughly 8%. Sequencing was carried out using blood. These receptors originate from a woman aged 25 to 39 with Graves' hyperthyroidism that later progressed to Graves' ophthalmopathy.

Many counts were recorded for this clonotype. The chain couples TRBV4-2 to TRBJ2-7; 10 bases are shared with TRBD2. The CDR3 is 15 residues long. J lost 5 bases, V lost 5 bases, and 9 bases had no gene match. CDR1 is LGHNA, CDR2 YNFKEQ, per germline. The CDR3 protein is CASSALAGDINEQYF. CDR3 in DNA: TGTGCCAGCAGCGCGCTAGCGGGAGATATCAACGAGCAGTACTTC.

The chain couples TRBV6-1 to TRBJ2-7; D uncertain. Trimming removed 5 bases at V and 5 bases at J, with 7 bases between. The CDR3 spans 11 residues. Germline V CDR1 and CDR2: MNHNS, SASEGT. In nucleotides, the CDR3 is TGTGCCAGCAGTTTCCGGGACGAGCAGTACTTC. This sequence encodes CASSFRDEQYF.

This clonotype was found many times. The chain has TRBV12-3 or TRBV12-4 and TRBJ2-7; D not resolved. Between the trimmed V and J ends, which lost 6 bases and 3 bases, there was a span of 9 bases. This CDR3 contains 12 residues. DNA for the CDR3: TGTGCCAGCAGGGGGAAGTACTACGAGCAGTACTTC. Translation gives CASRGKYYEQYF.

This clonotype has a count of ten or more. This sequence joins TRBV7-9 and TRBJ2-1; TRBD1 matches at 10 bases. This CDR3 is 15 amino acids long. Germline V gene sequence: CDR1 SEHNR, CDR2 FQNEAQ (reference sequence). V was clipped by 2 bases and J by 5 bases; unmatched bases: 3. The CDR3: CASSLSGTGDNEQFF. CDR3 bases: TGTGCCAGCAGCTTATCCGGGACAGGGGACAATGAGCAGTTCTTC.